Each of the 32 T cell receptor beta chains below was sequenced from the same sample in a study of OX40 agonist ivuxolimab in advanced cancers. The table came from immunoSEQ multiplex PCR; TCRdb's copy has only in-frame clones and leaves some out. This table has roughly 150,000 clones, 85% to 95% appearing once. Specimen: CD4+ or CD8+ T cells sorted from blood, collected in a trial of the OX40 agonist ivuxolimab. These receptors came from an adult with an advanced solid tumor such as melanoma, head and neck, liver or kidney cancer.

This clone was found once. The J gene is TRBJ1-1, the V gene TRBV7-2; D is undetermined. V was clipped by 2 bases and J by 2 bases, with 6 bases between them. Germline CDR1 reads SGHTA; CDR2 reads FQGNSA. CDR3 length equals 13 residues. The CDR3 coding sequence is TGTGCCAGCAGCTTATCAAGCAACACTGAAGCTTTCTTT. Its protein is CASSLSSNTEAFF.

This chain links TRBV5-4 with TRBJ2-1; the D call may be TRBD1 or TRBD2 (5 bases each). The V and J ends lost 5 bases and 5 bases respectively, with 11 bases between them. CDR1 SGHNT and CDR2 YYREEE come from the germline V gene (reference sequence). The CDR3 spans 13 residues. CDR3 region: CASRGTVDNEQFF. In DNA, the CDR3 is TGTGCCAGCAGGGGGACCGTGGACAATGAGCAGTTCTTC. The whole variable domain, filled in from reference TRBV5-4 and TRBJ2-1, reads ETGVTQSPTHLIKTRGQQVTLRCSSQSGHNTVSWYQQALGQGPQFIFQYYREEENGRGNFPPRFSGLQFPNYSSELNVNALELDDSALYLCASRGTVDNEQFFGPGTRLTVL.

The DNA for the CDR3 is TGCGCCAGCAGCCAAGTCAAACAGGGGGCCACTGAAGCTTTCTTT. Amino acids: CASSQVKQGATEAFF. The chain carries TRBV4-1 and TRBJ1-1; 9 bases are a match to TRBD1. Germline values: CDR1 MGHRA, CDR2 YSYEKL. The CDR3 runs 15 residues. With 1 base clipped from V and 4 bases from J, the junction kept 4 bases outside the gene matches.

The chain employs TRBV2 and TRBJ2-1; D is perhaps TRBD1 or TRBD2 (5 bases each). The ends were cut back, 6 bases at V and 2 bases at J, with 14 bases in the middle. Germline-derived CDR1 and CDR2 are SNHLY and FYNNEI. The CDR3 loop spans 15 amino acids. The CDR3 DNA reads TGTGCCAGCAGCCGGGACCGCAGGCCCTACAATGAGCAGTTCTTC. Translation gives CASSRDRRPYNEQFF. The full variable domain, completed using reference TRBV2 and TRBJ2-1, is EPEVTQTPSHQVTQMGQEVILRCVPISNHLYFYWYRQILGQKVEFLVSFYNNEISEKSEIFDDQFSVERPDGSNFTLKIRSTKLEDSAMYFCASSRDRRPYNEQFFGPGTRLTVL.

This chain uses TRBV18 with TRBJ2-7, with TRBD2 matching over 9 bases. CDR1 KGHSH and CDR2 LQKENI come from the germline V gene. This CDR3 has 16 residues. V lost 0 bases and J lost 2; bases outside the gene matches: 5. The CDR3 DNA is TGTGCCAGCTCACCACCGAGTGGCGGGAGGGCCTACGAGCAGTACTTC. Translation: CASSPPSGGRAYEQYF.

V gene TRBV5-6 combines with J gene TRBJ2-7; 9 nucleotides align to TRBD1. Looked up from germline, CDR1 is SGHDT and CDR2 is YYEEEE. The CDR3 extends over 14 amino acids. The ends lost 1 base at V and 6 bases at J; junction bases unmatched: 5. The CDR3 DNA follows: TGTGCCAGCAGCTTGTTCAGACAGGGGGGCGAGCAGTACTTC. Translating it yields CASSLFRQGGEQYF.

This clone was seen a handful of times. Distinct nucleotide sequences in the sample also encode this CDR3. The V and J genes are TRBV28 and TRBJ2-7, with D perhaps TRBD2 (6 bases). Germline V gene data show CDR1 as MDHEN and CDR2 as SYDVKM. V gave up 8 bases and J gave up 4 bases, with 12 bases separating them. The CDR3 runs to 12 residues. The CDR3 bases are TGTGCCAGCCGTGGAGGGTATTACGAGCAGTACTTC. Its protein product is CASRGGYYEQYF.

The chain links TRBV7-2 to TRBJ2-7; 8 bases are a match to TRBD2. The V and J ends lost 0 bases and 0 bases, in that order; junction bases with no gene match: 10. The CDR3 covers 18 residues. Germline V gene sequence: CDR1 SGHTA, CDR2 FQGNSA. The chain's CDR3 is CASSLASGGPTSSYEQYF. CDR3 nucleotide sequence: TGTGCCAGCAGCTTAGCCTCGGGGGGGCCAACGTCCTCCTACGAGCAGTACTTC.

This rearrangement joins TRBV18 to TRBJ1-4, with D perhaps matching TRBD1 (5 bases). V was clipped by 6 bases and J by 7 bases, with 12 bases between them. This CDR3 has 13 amino acids. The germline gives CDR1 KGHSH, CDR2 LQKENI. The DNA for the CDR3 is TGTGCCAGCTCCAAGGGGCCGGGTGAAAAACTGTTTTTT. Protein product: CASSKGPGEKLFF.

The V gene is TRBV9, the J gene TRBJ2-1; no definite D call. The germline gives CDR1 SGDLS, CDR2 YYNGEE. The CDR3 loop spans 18 amino acids. Trimming left V 0 bases short and J 0 bases short, with 16 bases between. The CDR3 DNA is TGTGCCAGCAGCGTAGAAGTAGGGCTGAGATTCTCCTACAATGAGCAGTTCTTC. Translation: CASSVEVGLRFSYNEQFF.

CDR3: CASSPGQLAGEYQETQYF. The CDR3 DNA sequence: TGCGCCAGCAGCCCGGGGCAACTAGCGGGTGAATACCAAGAGACCCAGTACTTC. V gene TRBV4-3 combines with J gene TRBJ2-5, with TRBD2 matching 9 bases. In germline, CDR1 is LGHNA, CDR2 YSLEER. Germline trimming cut 4 bases from V and 0 bases from J; bases unmatched to any gene: 12. The CDR3 contains 18 residues.

CDR3 nucleotide sequence: TGTGCCAGTAGTATTGGTGCTAGCACAGATACGCAGTATTTT. It specifies CASSIGASTDTQYF. The V gene is TRBV19, the J gene TRBJ2-3; no definite D call. This CDR3 has 14 amino acids. Trimming stripped 3 bases from V and 0 bases from J, with 7 bases between. Germline V gene lookup returns CDR1 LNHDA and CDR2 SQIVND (reference sequence).

V gene TRBV2 combines with J gene TRBJ2-7, with D possibly TRBD2 on 6 matching bases. V lost 4 bases and J lost 4, with 8 bases in between. The CDR3 is made up of 12 amino acids. Germline assignment: CDR1 SNHLY and CDR2 FYNNEI. CDR3 sequence: CASSVRGYEQYF. CDR3 DNA: TGTGCCAGCAGTGTACGGGGGTACGAGCAGTACTTC. Based on the CDR3 plus reference TRBV2 and TRBJ2-7, the full variable domain is EPEVTQTPSHQVTQMGQEVILRCVPISNHLYFYWYRQILGQKVEFLVSFYNNEISEKSEIFDDQFSVERPDGSNFTLKIRSTKLEDSAMYFCASSVRGYEQYFGPGTRLTVT.

The chain recombines TRBV7-6 with TRBJ1-1; D gene unclear. CDR1 is SGHVS, CDR2 FNYEAQ, per germline. The CDR3 is made up of 14 amino acids. Trimming removed 5 bases at V and 0 bases at J, with 10 bases between. CDR3 nucleotide sequence: TGTGCCAGCAGCACAATTTCGGTGAACACTGAAGCTTTCTTT. As protein: CASSTISVNTEAFF.

The V call is TRBV5-4, the J call TRBJ1-2, with 7 bases aligning to TRBD1. CDR1 SGHNT and CDR2 YYREEE come from the germline V gene (reference sequence). CDR3 length: 19 amino acids. The ends lost 0 bases at V and 2 bases at J; junction bases unmatched: 16. CDR3 sequence reads: CASSLVMYGTERGNYGYTF. In nucleotides, the CDR3 is TGTGCCAGCAGCTTGGTGATGTATGGGACAGAAAGGGGGAACTATGGCTACACCTTC.

The genes are TRBV9 and TRBJ1-2; TRBD1 matches at 9 bases. The junction had 5 bases not matched to a gene; V was cut back by 1 base and J by 7 bases. The CDR3 has 14 amino acids. CDR1 and CDR2 from the germline V gene are SGDLS and YYNGEE. CDR3: CASSVQQGAGGYTF. CDR3 sequence (DNA): TGTGCCAGCAGCGTACAACAGGGGGCGGGTGGCTACACCTTC.

This chain connects TRBV7-2 to TRBJ2-2, with a weak D call TRBD2 (6 bases). Germline values: CDR1 SGHTA, CDR2 FQGNSA. Trimming removed 9 bases from V and 6 bases from J, with 20 bases in between. This CDR3 comprises 15 residues. In DNA form, the CDR3 reads TGTGCCAGTAGACTAGTTGTTGGGGACTCCGGGGAGCTGTTTTTT. Its protein product is CASRLVVGDSGELFF. Filled out from reference TRBV7-2 and TRBJ2-2, the complete variable domain reads GAGVSQSPSNKVTEKGKDVELRCDPISGHTALYWYRQSLGQGLEFLIYFQGNSAPDKSGLPSDRFSAERTGGSVSTLTIQRTQQEDSAVYLCASRLVVGDSGELFFGEGSRLTVL.

The chain is built from TRBV5-1 and TRBJ1-5, with no clear D. The CDR3 totals 14 residues. V was clipped by 0 bases and J by 7 bases, with 11 bases between them. Germline CDR1 is SGHRS and CDR2 is YFSETQ. The CDR3 nucleotides read TGCGCCAGCAGCTTGGAGGGTTATGGACAGCCCCAGCATTTT. Protein sequence: CASSLEGYGQPQHF.

The chain employs TRBV29-1 and TRBJ2-1, with a possible D match to TRBD1 (6 bases). Germline values: CDR1 SQVTM, CDR2 ANQGSEA. The length of the CDR3 is 14 residues. The germline V and J ends were trimmed by 3 bases and 7 bases, with 16 bases remaining between them. This chain's CDR3 is CSVDRLARGNEQFF. The CDR3 DNA follows: TGCAGCGTTGACAGGCTTGCGAGGGGGAATGAGCAGTTCTTC.

The chain recombines TRBV5-6 with TRBJ2-7, with 8 bases aligning to TRBD2. CDR1 is SGHDT, CDR2 YYEEEE, per germline. Trimming took 0 bases from V and 3 from J; bases not matched to a gene: 5. The CDR3 runs to 15 residues. The CDR3 nucleotides are TGTGCCAGCAGCTTGGGCGGGAGGTGGGTCTACGAGCAGTACTTC. It translates to CASSLGGRWVYEQYF. The full variable domain, completed using reference TRBV5-6 and TRBJ2-7, is DAGVTQSPTHLIKTRGQQVTLRCSPKSGHDTVSWYQQALGQGPQFIFQYYEEEERQRGNFPDRFSGHQFPNYSSELNVNALLLGDSALYLCASSLGGRWVYEQYFGPGTRLTVT.

The V gene is TRBV27, the J gene TRBJ2-7; the D gene is possibly TRBD2 (5 bases). CDR1 is MNHEY and CDR2 is SMNVEV in the germline V gene (reference sequence). Deletions cut 2 bases from V and 5 bases from J, with 13 bases between. The CDR3 is made up of 14 amino acids. The CDR3 loop is CASSLVRVSNEQYF. The CDR3 DNA sequence: TGTGCCAGCAGTTTAGTGAGGGTATCCAACGAGCAGTACTTC.

This CDR3 reads CASSLSQGRGNTEAFF. CDR3 bases: TGTGCCAGCAGCCTTTCTCAGGGTCGGGGGAACACTGAAGCTTTCTTT. The rearrangement links TRBV7-9 to TRBJ1-1; a possible D gene is TRBD1 (5 bases). Germline V lookup: CDR1 SEHNR, CDR2 FQNEAQ (reference sequence). The CDR3 runs to 16 residues. Trimming took off 5 bases at V and 1 base at J, with 17 bases between the two ends.

The chain combines TRBV15 with TRBJ1-2; D gene unclear. This CDR3 comprises 16 residues. Trimming cost V 5 bases and J 3 bases, with 19 bases left between them. Germline values: CDR1 LNHNV, CDR2 YYDKDF (reference sequence). In DNA form, the CDR3 reads TGTGCCACCAGCCCCACTAGCGGTTATCTTGACTATGGCTACACCTTC. It translates to CATSPTSGYLDYGYTF.

V usage is TRBV7-8 and J usage is TRBJ2-4; 9 nucleotides match TRBD1. The germline gives CDR1 SGHVS, CDR2 FQNEAQ. The CDR3 runs to 18 residues. J was trimmed by 7 bases and V by 5 bases; bases with no gene match: 18. The CDR3 spells CASSRGGGIGQGRNIQYF. The DNA for the CDR3 is TGTGCCAGCAGCCGTGGCGGAGGAATAGGACAGGGGAGGAACATTCAGTACTTC.

The chain couples TRBV19 to TRBJ1-3; D gene unclear. Germline values: CDR1 LNHDA, CDR2 SQIVND (reference sequence). V was trimmed by 4 bases and J by 0 bases, leaving 10 bases between them. CDR3 size: 15 residues. The CDR3 sequence is CASSNTGLSGNTIYF. The CDR3 DNA follows: TGTGCCAGTAGTAATACGGGTCTCTCTGGAAACACCATATATTTT.

This clone occurred once. The rearrangement links TRBV7-6 to TRBJ1-2, with 7 bases that match TRBD1. The CDR3 is made up of 13 amino acids. Germline assignment: CDR1 SGHVS and CDR2 FNYEAQ. Losses at the gene ends were 3 bases for V and 7 bases for J; bases not matched to a gene: 5. The CDR3 here is CASSLEQGSGYTF. In nucleotides, the CDR3 is TGTGCCAGCAGCTTGGAACAGGGGAGTGGCTACACCTTC.

The V call is TRBV30, the J call TRBJ1-3; D is ambiguous. Germline CDR1 GTSNPN, CDR2 SVGIG (reference sequence). This CDR3 spans 14 amino acids. The V and J ends lost 3 bases and 0 bases respectively, with 9 bases between them. CDR3 coding DNA: TGTGCCTGGAGATGGACTGACTCTGGAAACACCATATATTTT. It is translated as CAWRWTDSGNTIYF.

The gene calls are TRBV6-5 and TRBJ1-5, with a possible D match to TRBD1 (5 bases). The CDR3 runs to 16 residues. Trimming removed 4 bases at V and 6 bases at J, with 19 bases between. Germline V lookup: CDR1 MNHEY, CDR2 SVGAGI. The CDR3 region has the DNA TGTGCCAGCAGTTTACCCCGGCTGGGGGTGGGTCAGCCCCAGCATTTT. This translates into CASSLPRLGVGQPQHF.

This chain connects TRBV5-1 to TRBJ2-2; TRBD1 is a possible D gene (5 bases). The CDR3 is 16 amino acids. Trimming shortened V by 4 bases and J by 1 base, and 14 bases separated the two germline ends. Germline V lookup: CDR1 SGHRS, CDR2 YFSETQ. The DNA for the CDR3 is TGCGCCAGCAGCCAACAGGCCACGGGGAACACCGGGGAGCTGTTTTTT. Translated, it gives CASSQQATGNTGELFF.

The chain couples TRBV9 to TRBJ2-3; perhaps TRBD2 as D (6 bases). This CDR3 spans 15 amino acids. The germline V gene has CDR1 SGDLS and CDR2 YYNGEE. The ends were cut back, 3 bases at V and 1 base at J, with 12 bases in the middle. The CDR3 here is CASSGSLAGTDTQYF. The CDR3 nucleotides are TGTGCCAGCAGCGGCTCATTAGCGGGCACAGATACGCAGTATTTT.

The chain employs TRBV7-2 and TRBJ2-7; D not certain. Trimming shortened V by 5 bases and J by 6 bases, and 14 bases separated the two germline ends. The CDR3 has 13 amino acids. From germline, CDR1 is SGHTA and CDR2 FQGNSA. The CDR3 protein is CASSLRWESEQYF. The CDR3, as DNA: TGTGCCAGCAGCCTTAGGTGGGAAAGCGAGCAGTACTTC. Together with reference TRBV7-2 and TRBJ2-7, the CDR3 gives the full variable domain: GAGVSQSPSNKVTEKGKDVELRCDPISGHTALYWYRQSLGQGLEFLIYFQGNSAPDKSGLPSDRFSAERTGGSVSTLTIQRTQQEDSAVYLCASSLRWESEQYFGPGTRLTVT.

This chain joins TRBV19 and TRBJ2-3; 11 bases map to TRBD1. J gave up 1 base and V 5 bases, and 2 bases lay outside the gene matches. Germline V gene data show CDR1 as LNHDA and CDR2 as SQIVND (reference sequence). The CDR3 runs to 15 residues. In nucleotides, the CDR3 is TGTGCCAGTAGTTCGGGACAGGGGGGCACAGATACGCAGTATTTT. It yields the protein CASSSGQGGTDTQYF.